The rows below give T cell receptor beta chains drawn from one sample of a study of human T cells and chemical hapten exposure. TCRdb itself ran the RACE reads through MiXCR, one entry per CDR3 protein. The table has about 400,000 distinct CDR3 sequences, about 6% seen once. The material was whole blood, obtained in connection with sensitization to the hapten diphenylcyclopropenone (DPC). The receptor source for this set is a woman under 30 with alopecia areata. Some clones in this sample may be carry-over from other donors' samples. The CDR3 runs from the conserved cysteine through the conserved F or W. Fields, in order: CDR3 protein, CDR3 DNA, D gene, J gene, V gene, clone size. D genes are given only for firm matches. Expanded clones are given a class, and other clones once, few, many or no size at all.

CASSLKAGGSGANVLTF TGTGCCAGCAGCTTAAAGGCAGGGGGCTCTGGGGCCAACGTCCTGACTTTC TRBD1 TRBJ2-6 TRBV7-3 .
CASSSSLAGSVPDTQYF TGCGCCAGCAGCTCTTCACTAGCGGGGAGTGTCCCAGATACGCAGTATTTT TRBD2 TRBJ2-3 TRBV5-1 few
CATSDRDRGVTGELFF TGTGCCACCAGTGACCGCGACAGGGGGGTCACCGGGGAGCTGTTTTTT TRBD1 TRBJ2-2 TRBV24-1 few
CSARDPQGGYEQYF TGCAGTGCTAGAGACCCACAGGGGGGTTACGAGCAGTACTTC TRBD1 TRBJ2-7 TRBV20-1 many
CASSPRGGLWTDTQYF TGCGCCAGCAGCCCCCGAGGGGGTTTATGGACAGATACGCAGTATTTT . TRBJ2-3 TRBV5-1 .
CASAVGDSSYNEQFF TGTGCTAGTGCCGTCGGGGACAGCTCCTACAATGAGCAGTTCTTC TRBD1 TRBJ2-1 TRBV12-5 few
CSARRRGAQYF TGCAGTGCTAGACGCCGTGGGGCCCAGTACTTC . TRBJ2-5 TRBV20-1 .
CSVEYGTDYGYTF TGCAGCGTCGAATACGGGACAGACTATGGCTACACCTTC TRBD1 TRBJ1-2 TRBV29-1 many
CASGTGSFSNQPQHF TGTGCCAGCGGGACAGGGTCCTTTAGCAATCAGCCCCAGCATTTT TRBD1 TRBJ1-5 TRBV2 many
CASSRGGPGGNEQFF TGTGCCAGCTCGAGAGGGGGGCCTGGGGGGAATGAGCAGTTCTTC . TRBJ2-1 TRBV27 many
CASSSPGQINQPQHF TGTGCCAGCAGCTCACCGGGACAGATCAATCAGCCCCAGCATTTT TRBD1 TRBJ1-5 TRBV6-2/TRBV6-3 .
CASSQGTTGAQPQHF TGTGCCAGCAGCCAGGGTACTACAGGGGCACAGCCCCAGCATTTT TRBD1 TRBJ1-5 TRBV3-1 many
CASSYKQLNTEAFF TGTGCCAGCAGTTACAAACAGTTGAACACTGAAGCTTTCTTT . TRBJ1-1 TRBV6-2/TRBV6-3 .
CAISESGSGEDTEAFF TGTGCCATCAGTGAGTCGGGGTCAGGCGAGGACACTGAAGCTTTCTTT . TRBJ1-1 TRBV10-3 many
CSARGGWGTINTIYF TGCAGTGCCCGAGGGGGTTGGGGCACAATCAACACCATATATTTT . TRBJ1-3 TRBV20-1 many
CASSQEAANSGVQYF TGTGCCAGCAGCCAAGAGGCCGCTAATAGCGGGGTTCAGTACTTC TRBD2 TRBJ2-4 TRBV3-1 few
CASRAGEWYNEQFF TGTGCCAGCAGGGCGGGGGAGTGGTACAATGAGCAGTTCTTC TRBD2 TRBJ2-1 TRBV6-5 few
CASSQEWLKDTQYF TGCGCCAGCAGCCAAGAATGGCTGAAAGATACGCAGTATTTT . TRBJ2-3 TRBV4-3 few
CASSRTSGVYQETQYF TGTGCCAGCAGTCGGACTAGCGGGGTTTACCAAGAGACCCAGTACTTC TRBD2 TRBJ2-5 TRBV12-3/TRBV12-4 .
CASSVGPAYSGNTIYF TGTGCCAGCAGCGTAGGGCCCGCTTACTCTGGAAACACCATATATTTT . TRBJ1-3 TRBV9 few
CASSPWVEQPTEAFF TGTGCCAGCAGTCCCTGGGTAGAGCAGCCTACTGAAGCTTTCTTT . TRBJ1-1 TRBV27 few
CASSQDEGTNEQFF TGTGCCAGCAGCCAAGACGAGGGGACGAATGAGCAGTTCTTC . TRBJ2-1 TRBV14 few
CATQGQDNEQFF TGTGCCACCCAGGGACAGGACAATGAGCAGTTCTTC TRBD1 TRBJ2-1 TRBV10-3 many
CASSPPKGGDEQYF TGTGCCAGCAGTCCTCCCAAGGGGGGAGACGAGCAGTACTTC . TRBJ2-7 TRBV28 many
CASSARGNQPQHF TGTGCCAGCAGTGCCAGGGGCAATCAGCCCCAGCATTTT . TRBJ1-5 TRBV2 few
CSVGSTVDGYTF TGCAGCGTTGGTAGCACAGTCGATGGCTACACCTTC . TRBJ1-2 TRBV29-1 many
CASSLALSGGDEQFF TGCGCCAGCAGCTTGGCCCTAAGCGGGGGTGATGAGCAGTTCTTC TRBD2 TRBJ2-1 TRBV5-1 .
CASSQDSIQSYGYTF TGCGCCAGCAGCCAAGATAGTATACAGTCCTATGGCTACACCTTC . TRBJ1-2 TRBV4-3 .
CSAPRSVNTEAFF TGCAGTGCCCCCAGGAGCGTGAACACTGAAGCTTTCTTT . TRBJ1-1 TRBV20-1 many
CASSFKAGGQTQYF TGTGCCAGCAGTTTCAAGGCGGGGGGGCAGACCCAGTACTTC TRBD2 TRBJ2-5 TRBV27 .
CASSQDDGFGTGELFF TGTGCCAGCAGCCAAGATGACGGCTTCGGCACCGGGGAGCTGTTTTTT . TRBJ2-2 TRBV4-2 few
CASSFQGQREKLFF TGTGCCAGCAGTTTTCAAGGGCAGCGGGAAAAACTGTTTTTT . TRBJ1-4 TRBV12-3/TRBV12-4 .
CATHEGNGGYTF TGTGCCACCCATGAGGGCAACGGTGGCTACACCTTC . TRBJ1-2 TRBV10-3 many
CASSPEGRGGYGYTF TGTGCCAGCAGCCCAGAGGGCAGGGGTGGCTATGGCTACACCTTC . TRBJ1-2 TRBV7-2 .
CASSRTESYEQYF TGTGCCAGCAGCCGGACAGAGTCCTACGAGCAGTACTTC . TRBJ2-7 TRBV7-9 few
CSVSRVTEAFF TGCAGCGTTAGTCGGGTCACTGAAGCTTTCTTT . TRBJ1-1 TRBV29-1 many
CASSQGDRTTINQPQHF TGCGCCAGCAGCCAGGGGGACAGGACTACGATAAATCAGCCCCAGCATTTT TRBD1 TRBJ1-5 TRBV4-1 many
CASSLGGTGITQYF TGTGCCAGCAGTTTAGGGGGGACAGGTATTACGCAGTATTTT TRBD1 TRBJ2-3 TRBV12-3/TRBV12-4 few
CASSRDASSYNEQFF TGTGCCAGCAGCCGGGACGCGAGCTCCTACAATGAGCAGTTCTTC . TRBJ2-1 TRBV6-5 .
CASSRIQGSYNEQFF TGTGCCAGCAGCCGGATTCAGGGATCCTACAATGAGCAGTTCTTC . TRBJ2-1 TRBV3-1 .
CASSQPLGGSADTQYF TGTGCCAGCAGCCAACCCTTGGGGGGGTCAGCAGATACGCAGTATTTT TRBD2 TRBJ2-3 TRBV14 .
CASSLAHVLNTEAFF TGTGCCAGCAGCTTAGCGCACGTTCTGAACACTGAAGCTTTCTTT . TRBJ1-1 TRBV7-2 many
CASSPRTTDRDGYTF TGTGCCAGCTCACCACGAACTACCGACAGGGATGGCTACACCTTC TRBD1 TRBJ1-2 TRBV18 many
CASSVGVDTATNEKLFF TGTGCCAGCAGCGTAGGTGTAGATACAGCAACTAATGAAAAACTGTTTTTT . TRBJ1-4 TRBV9 few
CASSPLWAATDTQYF TGCGCCAGCAGCCCGTTGTGGGCAGCCACAGATACGCAGTATTTT . TRBJ2-3 TRBV4-1 .
CASSQVTLAGREQFF TGCGCCAGCAGCCAAGTTACACTAGCGGGGAGAGAGCAGTTCTTC TRBD2 TRBJ2-1 TRBV4-3 many
CASSVGGNSPLHF TGTGCCAGCAGCGTAGGGGGGAATTCACCCCTCCACTTT . TRBJ1-6 TRBV9 few
CASSGRGSSYEQYF TGTGCCAGCAGTGGTCGGGGGAGCTCCTACGAGCAGTACTTC . TRBJ2-7 TRBV6-1 many
CASSQELRLATSGELFF TGCGCCAGCAGCCAAGAACTACGTCTAGCGACATCCGGGGAGCTGTTTTTT . TRBJ2-2 TRBV4-3 few
CASSDSITGTAGANVLTF TGTGCCAGCTCGGATTCCATAACAGGCACAGCTGGGGCCAACGTCCTGACTTTC . TRBJ2-6 TRBV18 .